Following are 20 T cell receptor beta chains from one sample sequenced in a study of control samples from healthy donors and cancer patients. The method was immunoSEQ multiplex PCR; TCRdb's version includes in-frame clones alone and lacks a portion of them. In the table there are roughly 49,000 clones, roughly 90% of which are singletons. Input material: PBMCs. These TCRs come from a man aged 50 to 59 with head and neck cancer.

This clone showed up just once. In nucleotides, the CDR3 is TGTGCCAGCAGTGATCAGTTCAATCAGCCCCAGCATTTT. Its translation: CASSDQFNQPQHF. The chain employs TRBV2 and TRBJ1-5; D unclear. Germline-derived CDR1 and CDR2 are SNHLY and FYNNEI. The V end was cut by 3 bases, the J end by 3 bases, with 6 bases between. The CDR3 is 13 residues long. Filled out from reference TRBV2 and TRBJ1-5, the complete variable domain reads EPEVTQTPSHQVTQMGQEVILRCVPISNHLYFYWYRQILGQKVEFLVSFYNNEISEKSEIFDDQFSVERPDGSNFTLKIRSTKLEDSAMYFCASSDQFNQPQHFGDGTRLSIL.

V usage is TRBV4-2 and J usage is TRBJ2-1; D assignment may be TRBD1 or TRBD2 (5 bases each). The CDR3 is made up of 16 amino acids. Trimming pared 2 bases from V and 8 bases from J, leaving 19 bases between. Germline V lookup: CDR1 LGHNA, CDR2 YNFKEQ. Written as DNA, the CDR3 is TGTGCCAGCAGCCAAAACCCCGGGGCAGGGTCTTATGAGCAGTTCTTC. Translated: CASSQNPGAGSYEQFF.

The V and J genes are TRBV4-1 and TRBJ1-1, with TRBD1 matching over 7 bases. The CDR3 has 15 amino acids. The trim removed 5 bases at V and 3 bases at J, leaving 9 bases unmatched. CDR1 MGHRA and CDR2 YSYEKL come from the germline V gene. Here the CDR3 reads CASSYGTEAYTEAFF. The CDR3 DNA follows: TGCGCCAGCAGCTACGGGACAGAAGCGTACACTGAAGCTTTCTTT.

J is TRBJ2-2 and V is TRBV20-1, with unresolved D. Trimming took 5 bases from V and 5 from J, leaving 6 bases between them. This CDR3 has 11 amino acids. In germline, CDR1 is DFQATT, CDR2 SNEGSKA (reference sequence). The CDR3 loop is CSAEETGELFF. The CDR3 bases are TGCAGTGCTGAGGAAACCGGGGAGCTGTTTTTT.

V is TRBV12-3 or TRBV12-4 and J is TRBJ2-1; D remains ambiguous. The CDR3 consists of 13 residues. Trimming pared 5 bases from V and 4 bases from J, leaving 9 bases between. The CDR3 DNA sequence: TGTGCCAGCAGTCCAGACCTGTACAATGAGCAGTTCTTC. Amino acid sequence: CASSPDLYNEQFF.

V gene TRBV7-8 combines with J gene TRBJ1-1; maybe TRBD1 (6 bases). Trimming took off 5 bases at V and 4 bases at J, with 14 bases between the two ends. Germline-derived CDR1 and CDR2 are SGHVS and FQNEAQ. This CDR3 has 14 amino acids. The CDR3 protein is CASSQYQGSTEAFF. The CDR3 DNA is TGTGCCAGCAGCCAATACCAGGGGAGCACTGAAGCTTTCTTT.

The rearrangement joins TRBV6-5 to TRBJ2-7; D unclear. In germline, CDR1 is MNHEY, CDR2 SVGAGI. This CDR3 spans 15 amino acids. Deletions cut 2 bases from V and 0 bases from J, with 11 bases between. The CDR3, as DNA: TGTGCCAGCAGTTACGGCGTGACGAGCTCCTACGAGCAGTACTTC. It yields the protein CASSYGVTSSYEQYF.

V usage is TRBV9 and J usage is TRBJ1-1; 11 nucleotides align to TRBD1. The V and J ends lost 2 bases and 8 bases, in that order; junction bases with no gene match: 5. This CDR3 region has 14 residues. Germline V CDR1 and CDR2: SGDLS, YYNGEE. CDR3 nucleotides: TGTGCCAGCAGCGTTTCGGGACAGGGGGACGAAGCTTTCTTT. The encoded protein is CASSVSGQGDEAFF.

In its sample, this clone was seen a few times. V and J are TRBV11-2 and TRBJ2-7; D ambiguous. V was trimmed by 4 bases and J by 0 bases, leaving 10 bases between them. The CDR3 has 14 amino acids. The germline V gene has CDR1 SGHAT and CDR2 FQNNGV. The CDR3 DNA reads TGTGCCAGCAGCTCCTTGCGGACCTCCTACGAGCAGTACTTC. This encodes CASSSLRTSYEQYF. Full variable domain (missing parts from reference TRBV11-2 and TRBJ2-7): EAGVAQSPRYKIIEKRQSVAFWCNPISGHATLYWYQQILGQGPKLLIQFQNNGVVDDSQLPKDRFSAERLKGVDSTLKIQPAKLEDSAVYLCASSSLRTSYEQYFGPGTRLTVT.

This sequence joins TRBV2 and TRBJ2-7, with 10 bases identical to TRBD2. V lost 2 bases, J lost 3 bases, and 1 base stayed unmatched. This CDR3 spans 14 amino acids. Germline assignment: CDR1 SNHLY and CDR2 FYNNEI. The CDR3 DNA follows: TGTGCCAGCAGTGAAAAGCGGGGGGGCTACGAGCAGTACTTC. Translation: CASSEKRGGYEQYF.

There are a few counts of this clone. The rearrangement links TRBV19 to TRBJ1-1; D uncertain. Per the germline V gene, CDR1 is LNHDA and CDR2 is SQIVND (reference sequence). Trimming took off 5 bases at V and 3 bases at J, with 13 bases between the two ends. This CDR3 comprises 14 residues. CDR3 region: CASSSTGSYTEAFF. The CDR3 nucleotides are TGTGCCAGTAGTTCCACCGGGTCCTACACTGAAGCTTTCTTT.

The V call is TRBV11-1, the J call TRBJ2-1; TRBD1 matches at 8 bases. V was clipped by 0 bases and J by 5 bases; unmatched bases: 6. CDR1 SGHAT and CDR2 FQDESV come from the germline V gene (reference sequence). The length of the CDR3 is 16 residues. CDR3 coding DNA: TGTGCCAGCAGCTTAGCATTTCGGACAGGGAACAATGAGCAGTTCTTC. It yields the protein CASSLAFRTGNNEQFF. Using reference TRBV11-1 and TRBJ2-1 for the parts outside the CDR3, the full variable domain is EAEVAQSPRYKITEKSQAVAFWCDPISGHATLYWYRQILGQGPELLVQFQDESVVDDSQLPKDRFSAERLKGVDSTLKIQPAELGDSAMYLCASSLAFRTGNNEQFFGPGTRLTVL.

The chain's CDR3 is CASSSITLTGRETQYF. The CDR3 region has the DNA TGTGCCAGCAGCTCTATAACCCTAACAGGGAGGGAGACCCAGTACTTC. This chain connects TRBV28 to TRBJ2-5; the D call may be TRBD1 or TRBD2 (6 bases each). Per the germline V gene, CDR1 is MDHEN and CDR2 is SYDVKM. V shed 6 bases and J shed 5 bases, with 22 bases lying between them. The CDR3 totals 16 residues.

This clone has a single count. The rearrangement links TRBV10-3 to TRBJ1-4; a weak D match, TRBD1 (5 bases). The CDR3 loop spans 14 amino acids. The V and J ends lost 0 bases and 8 bases respectively, with 10 bases between them. CDR1 and CDR2 (germline): ENHRY, SYGVKD. The CDR3 loop reads CAISESIAGEKLFF. CDR3 coding DNA: TGTGCCATCAGTGAGTCGATCGCAGGGGAAAAACTGTTTTTT.

The J gene is TRBJ1-4, the V gene TRBV10-3, with TRBD1 matching over 7 bases. Germline CDR1 and CDR2: ENHRY and SYGVKD. After removal of 10 bases from V and 3 bases from J, the junction contained 5 bases not matched to a gene. The CDR3 is 13 residues long. CDR3 residues: CATGTDANEKLFF. As DNA, the CDR3 is TGTGCCACCGGGACAGATGCTAATGAAAAACTGTTTTTT.

The rearrangement uses TRBV11-2 and TRBJ2-5; TRBD1 matches at 7 bases. The V gene's germline CDR1 is SGHAT and CDR2 FQNNGV. The CDR3 loop spans 14 amino acids. V was clipped by 5 bases and J by 2 bases; unmatched bases: 5. The CDR3 region has the DNA TGTGCCAGCAGCCCCCGGGACAGTCAAGAGACCCAGTACTTC. Encoded protein: CASSPRDSQETQYF.

The chain carries TRBV28 and TRBJ2-4, with 8 bases identical to TRBD1. In germline, CDR1 is MDHEN, CDR2 SYDVKM. This CDR3 spans 15 amino acids. The trim removed 9 bases at V and 0 bases at J, leaving 7 bases unmatched. CDR3: CASRGQGAAKNIQYF. In DNA form, the CDR3 reads TGTGCCAGTCGCGGACAGGGCGCAGCCAAAAACATTCAGTACTTC.

V usage is TRBV28 and J usage is TRBJ2-7, with 11 bases fitting TRBD2. The germline gives CDR1 MDHEN, CDR2 SYDVKM. Germline trimming cut 6 bases from V and 3 bases from J; bases unmatched to any gene: 19. The CDR3 is made up of 19 amino acids. The CDR3 is CASSPTGWLAGGGNYEQYF. CDR3 in DNA: TGTGCCAGCAGCCCTACGGGTTGGCTAGCGGGAGGTGGGAACTACGAGCAGTACTTC.

As to this clone: Other DNA sequences of this sample code for an identical CDR3. The rearrangement uses TRBV9 and TRBJ2-2; D not resolved. Per the germline V gene, CDR1 is SGDLS and CDR2 is YYNGEE. The CDR3 is 12 amino acids. The ends were cut back, 2 bases at V and 4 bases at J, with 3 bases in the middle. CDR3 residues: CASSVRTGELFF. CDR3 nucleotides: TGTGCCAGCAGCGTCCGCACCGGGGAGCTGTTTTTT.

The chain joins TRBV5-8 to TRBJ2-1; TRBD1 agrees at 12 bases. The ends lost 2 bases at V and 12 bases at J; junction bases unmatched: 6. Germline lookup yields CDR1 SGHTS and CDR2 YDEGEE. The CDR3 spans 14 residues. The CDR3 reads CASSFGTGGGPQFF. CDR3 nucleotides: TGTGCCAGCAGCTTCGGGACAGGGGGCGGTCCGCAGTTCTTC.